This is a list of T cell receptor beta chains from one sample in a study of blood T cell repertoires in COVID-19. TCRdb keeps only in-frame clones here, not all; method: immunoSEQ multiplex PCR. The sample records approximately 73,000 clones, 75% to 90% being singletons. Sequenced input: peripheral blood. The receptors stem from an elderly man with acute or convalescent COVID-19. Each CDR3 is given with its conserved first and last residue. Each record gives: V gene, J gene, clone size, CDR3 protein. Some rows mark clone size as missing; the rest say once, few, many or name a class of expanded clone.

TRBV15	TRBJ1-5	.	CATSPQGLSSFKKGQPQHF
TRBV6-1	TRBJ1-1	.	CASSKATRAENTEAFF
TRBV15	TRBJ2-6	.	CATGQGPSSGANVLTF
TRBV7-8	TRBJ1-5	.	CASSSNRVFDQPQHF
TRBV7-6	TRBJ2-1	.	CASSLASGSSYNEQFF
TRBV7-6	TRBJ1-4	.	CASSLYREKLFF
TRBV10-3	TRBJ1-3	.	CAISVHSGNTIYF
TRBV2	TRBJ2-7	.	CASNTGLAGYEQYF
TRBV19	TRBJ2-1	.	CATNTGTGGSGEQFF
TRBV29-1	TRBJ1-5	.	CSVEFRARQPQHF
TRBV5-4	TRBJ1-1	.	CASRGFNTEAFF
TRBV28	TRBJ1-6	.	CASSQRGTPLAYNSPLHF
TRBV19	TRBJ2-7	.	CASSITGGQGGTYEQYF
TRBV5-4	TRBJ2-1	.	CASSTGTASSYNEQFF
TRBV9	TRBJ2-3	once	CASSVAGTSGGGTDTQYF
TRBV7-9	TRBJ1-1	.	CASGGAMNTEAFF
TRBV4-2	TRBJ2-3	.	CASSQLLAGGPKDTQYF
TRBV7-8	TRBJ2-5	.	CASSLGQGIPRPETQYF
TRBV5-1	TRBJ1-1	.	CASSLDGAEAFF
TRBV7-8	TRBJ1-2	.	CASSYRDRGDWGYTF
TRBV13	TRBJ2-3	.	CASSDRGFYGTQYF
TRBV7-8	TRBJ1-1	.	CASSLVYGQGAGAFF
TRBV5-1	TRBJ2-1	.	CASSLQGQSSYNEQFF
TRBV6-1	TRBJ2-7	.	CASSVWGQRISYEQYF
TRBV30	TRBJ2-2	.	CAWSPDTGELFF
TRBV21-1	TRBJ2-5	once	CASSNTGPLQTQYF
TRBV30	TRBJ2-7	.	CAGDSKTTYEQYF
TRBV21-1	TRBJ1-3	.	CASSKALGTGSTSSGNTIYF
TRBV9	TRBJ1-4	.	CASSAHYREGTEKLFF
TRBV9	TRBJ1-2	.	CASSAGGGYGYTF
TRBV21-1	TRBJ2-1	.	CASSGTSGNEQFF
TRBV5-3	TRBJ1-1	.	CARSPTGILMNTEAFF
TRBV5-1	TRBJ2-7	once	CASSPGNPGYEQYF
TRBV3-1/TRBV3-2	TRBJ1-1	once	CASSSVRTGHEAFF
TRBV29-1	TRBJ1-3	.	CSVGHHSGNTIYF
TRBV2	TRBJ2-2	.	CASSETGWNTGELFF